The 11 T cell receptor beta chains below all came from one sample that was sequenced in a study of CD8+ T cells in alopecia areata. Following RNA extraction, reverse transcription yielded cDNA that acted as the sequencing template. Only in-frame clones appear in the TCRdb table, and some are missing; sequencing was by immunoSEQ multiplex PCR. The sample lists 150,000 to 200,000 clones; 50% to 60% were seen once. Source: CD4+ T cells sorted from blood, taken at week 0. The receptors were sampled from a human donor with alopecia areata.

The CDR3 is CSERVRTEAFF. In DNA form, the CDR3 reads TGCAGCGAGAGGGTCCGGACTGAAGCTTTCTTT. V is TRBV29-1 and J is TRBJ1-1, with no clear D. CDR1 is SQVTM, CDR2 ANQGSEA, per germline. V lost 7 bases and J lost 5, with 11 bases in between. CDR3 length: 11 residues.

This clone appeared a few times. The J gene is TRBJ2-7, the V gene TRBV15, with D perhaps TRBD1 (5 bases). The ends were cut back, 0 bases at V and 7 bases at J, with 10 bases in the middle. Germline assignment: CDR1 LNHNV and CDR2 YYDKDF (reference sequence). The CDR3 covers 13 residues. The CDR3 loop is CATSRDRVGEQYF. CDR3 coding DNA: TGTGCCACCAGCAGAGACAGGGTAGGGGAGCAGTACTTC.

This clone was counted only a few times. The rearrangement joins TRBV7-9 to TRBJ1-3; unclear D gene. Germline assignment: CDR1 SEHNR and CDR2 FQNEAQ (reference sequence). The CDR3 has 14 amino acids. Deletions cut 5 bases from V and 5 bases from J, with 13 bases between. CDR3 region: CASSHQGGRNTIYF. The CDR3 DNA reads as TGTGCCAGCAGCCATCAAGGCGGTCGAAACACCATATATTTT.

This rearrangement joins TRBV30 to TRBJ2-1, with D uncertain. CDR3 size: 14 residues. The V gene lost 2 bases and the J gene lost 6 bases, with 14 bases spanning the gap. Germline V gene lookup returns CDR1 GTSNPN and CDR2 SVGIG (reference sequence). The CDR3 reads CAWSLWNRANEQFF. The CDR3 DNA follows: TGTGCCTGGAGTCTTTGGAATAGGGCCAATGAGCAGTTCTTC.

This chain connects TRBV11-2 to TRBJ2-5, with 7 bases that match TRBD1. With 4 bases clipped from V and 6 bases from J, the junction kept 8 bases outside the gene matches. CDR1 is SGHAT and CDR2 is FQNNGV in the germline V gene. CDR3 length: 14 residues. The DNA of the CDR3 is TGTGCCAGCAGCTCGGGACAGTCTTGGCAGACCCAGTACTTC. Protein: CASSSGQSWQTQYF.

This clone showed up many times. The rearrangement uses TRBV2 and TRBJ2-4; possibly TRBD1 for D (6 bases). CDR1 and CDR2 from the germline V gene are SNHLY and FYNNEI. Trimming pared 7 bases from V and 9 bases from J, leaving 16 bases between. This CDR3 has 13 amino acids. Here the CDR3 reads CASKGMTGSIQYF. The CDR3 DNA reads as TGTGCCAGCAAGGGAATGACAGGATCCATTCAGTACTTC. The full variable domain, in which reference TRBV2 and TRBJ2-4 provide the parts outside the CDR3, is EPEVTQTPSHQVTQMGQEVILRCVPISNHLYFYWYRQILGQKVEFLVSFYNNEISEKSEIFDDQFSVERPDGSNFTLKIRSTKLEDSAMYFCASKGMTGSIQYFGAGTRLSVL.

This clone was seen once. DNA for the CDR3: TGTGCCTGGAGTAACTCGGGGGGAAACACCATATATTTT. As protein: CAWSNSGGNTIYF. The rearrangement uses TRBV30 and TRBJ1-3; D unclear. The CDR3 is 13 residues long. Germline V CDR1 and CDR2: GTSNPN, SVGIG (reference sequence). Trimming cost V 2 bases and J 4 bases, with 9 bases left between them.

The J gene is TRBJ2-7, the V gene TRBV29-1; D is ambiguous. Trimming stripped 6 bases from V and 4 bases from J, with 13 bases between. The CDR3 runs 12 residues. CDR1 is SQVTM and CDR2 is ANQGSEA in the germline V gene. The CDR3 spells CSVRAGIYEQYF. CDR3 DNA sequence: TGCAGCGTCCGAGCAGGTATATACGAGCAGTACTTC.

The rearrangement uses TRBV5-1 and TRBJ2-2; tentative D call: TRBD1 (6 bases). Trimming pared 0 bases from V and 3 bases from J, leaving 9 bases between. The CDR3 covers 15 residues. Per germline, CDR1 SGHRS and CDR2 YFSETQ. The DNA of the CDR3 is TGCGCCAGCAGCTTGGGGACAGTCTACACCGGGGAGCTGTTTTTT. This gives the protein CASSLGTVYTGELFF.

This rearrangement joins TRBV11-2 to TRBJ2-1; the D gene is possibly TRBD1 (6 bases). Germline CDR1 is SGHAT and CDR2 is FQNNGV. CDR3 length: 15 amino acids. V dropped 4 bases and J dropped 3 bases, with 13 bases sitting between them. In nucleotides, the CDR3 is TGTGCCAGCAGCTGGGGGCCCTCCGTCTACAATGAGCAGTTCTTC. It encodes CASSWGPSVYNEQFF.

The chain is built from TRBV2 and TRBJ1-1, with D uncertain. There are 14 residues in the CDR3. Germline CDR1 reads SNHLY; CDR2 reads FYNNEI. Trimming removed 4 bases at V and 0 bases at J, with 9 bases between. DNA for the CDR3: TGTGCCAGCAGTGTTAGGCATTTGAACACTGAAGCTTTCTTT. Its translation: CASSVRHLNTEAFF.